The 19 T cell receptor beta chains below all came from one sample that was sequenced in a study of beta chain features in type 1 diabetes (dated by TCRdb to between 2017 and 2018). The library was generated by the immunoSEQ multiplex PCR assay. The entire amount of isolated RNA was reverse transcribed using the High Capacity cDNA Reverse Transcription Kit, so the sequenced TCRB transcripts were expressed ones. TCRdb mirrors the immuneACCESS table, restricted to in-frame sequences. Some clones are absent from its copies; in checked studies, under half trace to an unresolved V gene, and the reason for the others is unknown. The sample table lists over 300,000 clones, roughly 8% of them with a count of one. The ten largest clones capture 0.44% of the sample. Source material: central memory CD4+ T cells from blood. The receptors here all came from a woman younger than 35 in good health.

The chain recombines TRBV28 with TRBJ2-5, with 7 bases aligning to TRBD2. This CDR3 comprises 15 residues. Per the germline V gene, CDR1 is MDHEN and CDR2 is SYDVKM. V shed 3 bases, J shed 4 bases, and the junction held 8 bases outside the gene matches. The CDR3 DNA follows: TGTGCCAGCAGTTTCGCCATAGGGAGGGGAGAGACCCAGTACTTC. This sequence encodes CASSFAIGRGETQYF.

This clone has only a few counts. CDR3 sequence reads: CASSLIGGQPQHF. CDR3 DNA: TGTGCCAGCAGCTTAATAGGGGGGCAGCCCCAGCATTTT. V and J are TRBV7-2 and TRBJ1-5, with a weak D call TRBD1 (6 bases). The length of the CDR3 is 13 residues. The V and J ends lost 2 bases and 7 bases respectively, with 9 bases between them. Germline V gene lookup returns CDR1 SGHTA and CDR2 FQGNSA.

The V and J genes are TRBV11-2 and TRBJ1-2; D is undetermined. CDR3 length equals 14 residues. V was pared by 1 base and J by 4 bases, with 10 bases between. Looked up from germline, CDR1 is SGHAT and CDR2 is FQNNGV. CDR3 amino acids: CASSLVWATYGYTF. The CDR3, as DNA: TGTGCCAGCAGCTTAGTATGGGCAACCTATGGCTACACCTTC.

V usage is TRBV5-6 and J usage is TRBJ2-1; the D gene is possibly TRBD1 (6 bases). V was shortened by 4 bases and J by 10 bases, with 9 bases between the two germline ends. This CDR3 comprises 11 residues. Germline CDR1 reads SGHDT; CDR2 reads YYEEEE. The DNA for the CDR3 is TGTGCCAGCAGCGTAGGACAGGAGCAGTTCTTC. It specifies CASSVGQEQFF.

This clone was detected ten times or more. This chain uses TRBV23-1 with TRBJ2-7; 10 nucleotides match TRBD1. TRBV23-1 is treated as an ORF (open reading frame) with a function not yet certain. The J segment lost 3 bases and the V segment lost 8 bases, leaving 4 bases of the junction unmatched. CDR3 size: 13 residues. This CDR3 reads CASDRDRGYEQYF. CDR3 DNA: TGCGCCAGCGACCGGGACAGGGGCTACGAGCAGTACTTC.

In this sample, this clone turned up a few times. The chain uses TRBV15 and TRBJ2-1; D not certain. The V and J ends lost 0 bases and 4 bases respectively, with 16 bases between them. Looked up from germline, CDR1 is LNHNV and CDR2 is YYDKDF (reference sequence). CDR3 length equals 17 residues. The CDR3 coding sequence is TGTGCCACCAGCAGAGATGGCAAGGTTTTGGAGTACAATGAGCAGTTCTTC. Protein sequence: CATSRDGKVLEYNEQFF.

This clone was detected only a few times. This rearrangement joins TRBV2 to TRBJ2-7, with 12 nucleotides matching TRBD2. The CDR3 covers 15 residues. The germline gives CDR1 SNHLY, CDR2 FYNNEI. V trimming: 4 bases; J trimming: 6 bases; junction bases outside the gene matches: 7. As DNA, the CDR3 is TGTGCCAGCAGTGTAACTAGCGGGAGGATAGGCGAGCAGTACTTC. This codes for CASSVTSGRIGEQYF.

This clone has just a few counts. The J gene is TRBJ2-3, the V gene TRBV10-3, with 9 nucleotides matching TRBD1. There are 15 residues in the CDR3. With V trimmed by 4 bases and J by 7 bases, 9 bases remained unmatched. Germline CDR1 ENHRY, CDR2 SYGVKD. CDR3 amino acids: CAISAQGANLNTQYF. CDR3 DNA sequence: TGTGCCATCAGTGCACAGGGGGCGAATCTAAATACGCAGTATTTT.

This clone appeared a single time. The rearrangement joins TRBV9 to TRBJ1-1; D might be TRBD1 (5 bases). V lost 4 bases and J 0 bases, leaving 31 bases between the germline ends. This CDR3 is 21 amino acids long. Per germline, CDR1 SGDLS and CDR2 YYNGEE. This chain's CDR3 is CASSPSTLKGPRGVMNTEAFF. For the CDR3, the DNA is TGTGCCAGCAGCCCATCGACTTTGAAGGGTCCCCGAGGGGTAATGAACACTGAAGCTTTCTTT.

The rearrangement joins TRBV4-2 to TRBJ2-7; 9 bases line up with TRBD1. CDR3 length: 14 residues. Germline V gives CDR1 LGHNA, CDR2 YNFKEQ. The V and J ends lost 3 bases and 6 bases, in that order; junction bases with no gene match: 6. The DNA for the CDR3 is TGTGCCAGCAGCCACGGGACAGGGTTTCCCGAGCAGTACTTC. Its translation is CASSHGTGFPEQYF.

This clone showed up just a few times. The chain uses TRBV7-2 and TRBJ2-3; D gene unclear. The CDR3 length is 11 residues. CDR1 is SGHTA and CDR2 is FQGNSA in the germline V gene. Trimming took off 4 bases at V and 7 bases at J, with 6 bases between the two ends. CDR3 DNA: TGTGCCAGCAGCTCCCGATATACGCAGTATTTT. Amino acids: CASSSRYTQYF.

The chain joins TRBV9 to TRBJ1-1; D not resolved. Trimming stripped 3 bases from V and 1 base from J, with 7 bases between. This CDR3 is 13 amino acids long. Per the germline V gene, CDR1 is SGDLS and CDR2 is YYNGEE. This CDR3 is CASSAEQNTEAFF. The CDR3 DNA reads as TGTGCCAGCAGCGCAGAGCAGAACACTGAAGCTTTCTTT.

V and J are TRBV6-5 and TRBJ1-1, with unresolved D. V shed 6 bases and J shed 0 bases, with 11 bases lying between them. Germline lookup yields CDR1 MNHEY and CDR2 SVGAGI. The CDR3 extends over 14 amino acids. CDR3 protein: CASRPLGLNTEAFF. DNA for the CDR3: TGTGCCAGCAGGCCCTTAGGGCTGAACACTGAAGCTTTCTTT.

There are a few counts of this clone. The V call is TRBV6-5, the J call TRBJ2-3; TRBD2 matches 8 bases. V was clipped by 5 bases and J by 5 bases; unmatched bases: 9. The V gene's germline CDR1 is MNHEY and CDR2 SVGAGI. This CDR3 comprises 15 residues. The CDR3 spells CASSKTWSGRDTQYF. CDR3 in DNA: TGTGCCAGCAGTAAGACATGGAGCGGGAGAGATACGCAGTATTTT.

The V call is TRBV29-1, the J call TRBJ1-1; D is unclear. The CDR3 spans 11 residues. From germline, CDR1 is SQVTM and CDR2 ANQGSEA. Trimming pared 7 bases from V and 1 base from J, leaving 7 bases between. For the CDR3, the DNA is TGCAGCGCCCAGAAGAACACTGAAGCTTTCTTT. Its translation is CSAQKNTEAFF. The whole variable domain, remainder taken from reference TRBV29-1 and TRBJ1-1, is SAVISQKPSRDICQRGTSLTIQCQVDSQVTMMFWYRQQPGQSLTLIATANQGSEATYESGFVIDKFPISRPNLTFSTLTVSNMSPEDSSIYLCSAQKNTEAFFGQGTRLTVV.

The CDR3 spells CASSHGTGGKLFF. Written as DNA, the CDR3 is TGTGCCAGCAGTCACGGGACAGGGGGAAAACTGTTTTTT. This chain joins TRBV28 and TRBJ1-4, with TRBD1 identical over 11 bases. The length of the CDR3 is 13 residues. Per germline, CDR1 MDHEN and CDR2 SYDVKM. Trimming removed 5 bases from V and 10 bases from J; junction bases left unmatched: 3.

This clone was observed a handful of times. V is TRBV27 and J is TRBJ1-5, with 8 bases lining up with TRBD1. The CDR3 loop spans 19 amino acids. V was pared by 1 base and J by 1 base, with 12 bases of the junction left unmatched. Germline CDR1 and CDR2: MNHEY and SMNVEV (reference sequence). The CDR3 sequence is CASSLYWTGRSGSNQPQHF. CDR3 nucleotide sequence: TGTGCCAGCAGTTTATACTGGACAGGGAGGTCAGGAAGCAATCAGCCCCAGCATTTT.

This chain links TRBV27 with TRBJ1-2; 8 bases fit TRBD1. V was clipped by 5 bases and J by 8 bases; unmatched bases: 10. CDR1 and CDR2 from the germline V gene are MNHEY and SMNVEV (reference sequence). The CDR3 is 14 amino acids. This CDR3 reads CASSPRTGTGGYTF. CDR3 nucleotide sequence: TGTGCCAGCAGTCCCAGGACAGGGACGGGAGGCTACACCTTC.

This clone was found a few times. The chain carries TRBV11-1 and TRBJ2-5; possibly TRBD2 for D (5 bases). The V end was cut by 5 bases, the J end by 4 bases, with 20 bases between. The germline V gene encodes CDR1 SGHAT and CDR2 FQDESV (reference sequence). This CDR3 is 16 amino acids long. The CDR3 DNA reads TGTGCCAGCAGCCAGCTTAGCTCGGGGTTGGGAGAGACCCAGTACTTC. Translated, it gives CASSQLSSGLGETQYF.